One sample yielded the 24 T cell receptor beta chains listed below, sequenced in a study of regulatory T cells in long-lasting Graves disease. Relying on iRepertoire HTBI primers and Arm-PCR of CDR3 regions, the team built TCR beta libraries. TCRdb redid the calling of the multiplex PCR reads with MiXCR, one entry per CDR3 protein. The sample records about 220,000 distinct CDR3 sequences, roughly 19% being singletons. Time point: newly diagnosed GD, antithyroid drugs for less than 3 months. TCR sequences were obtained from RNA taken from PBMCs. These sequences were also reported in another study, on T cells in Graves' hyperthyroidism and ophthalmopathy.

Sequences were derived from peripheral blood mononuclear cells (PBMCs), sampled at new diagnosis, from a patient treated with antithyroid drugs. These receptors all come from a woman between 25 and 40 years old with Graves disease.

This clonotype was recorded many times. This sequence joins TRBV6-4 and TRBJ2-6; D remains unclear. V was clipped by 3 bases and J by 0 bases, with 6 bases between them. The CDR3 is 15 residues long. The germline V gene has CDR1 MRHNA and CDR2 SNTAGT. Here the CDR3 DNA reads TGTGCCAGCAGTGAAACCTCCTCTGGGGCCAACGTCCTGACTTTC. It yields the protein CASSETSSGANVLTF.

This clonotype was recorded many times. The V call is TRBV2, the J call TRBJ2-6; D call uncertain. The CDR3 consists of 12 residues. Germline V gene lookup returns CDR1 SNHLY and CDR2 FYNNEI. V was shortened by 5 bases and J by 4 bases, with 3 bases between the two germline ends. The CDR3 DNA sequence: TGTGCCAGCAGTCGAGGGGCCAACGTCCTGACTTTC. It encodes CASSRGANVLTF.

This clonotype was seen repeatedly, ten times or more. V and J are TRBV28 and TRBJ1-1, with D possibly being TRBD1 (5 bases). This CDR3 contains 15 residues. The V gene lost 3 bases and the J gene lost 3 bases, with 14 bases spanning the gap. In germline, CDR1 is MDHEN, CDR2 SYDVKM. The CDR3 loop reads CASSFSGNRDTEAFF. CDR3 DNA: TGTGCCAGCAGTTTTTCAGGGAACCGTGACACTGAAGCTTTCTTT. The full variable domain, in which reference TRBV28 and TRBJ1-1 provide the parts outside the CDR3, is DVKVTQSSRYLVKRTGEKVFLECVQDMDHENMFWYRQDPGLGLRLIYFSYDVKMKEKGDIPEGYSVSREKKERFSLILESASTNQTSMYLCASSFSGNRDTEAFFGQGTRLTVV.

This clonotype has ten or more counts. The chain uses TRBV2 and TRBJ2-3, with D perhaps matching TRBD2 (7 bases). V dropped 8 bases and J dropped 1 base, with 13 bases sitting between them. Germline assignment: CDR1 SNHLY and CDR2 FYNNEI. The CDR3 length is 14 residues. The CDR3 DNA reads as TGTGCCAGCGTTAGGGGGAGGGGCACAGATACGCAGTATTTT. As protein: CASVRGRGTDTQYF.

This chain connects TRBV12-5 to TRBJ2-3, with D hard to call. CDR3 length equals 14 residues. CDR1 is LGHNT, CDR2 FRNRAP, per germline. V was pared by 10 bases and J by 5 bases, with 19 bases between. The DNA of the CDR3 is TGTGCTACGGTTCGGCAGGCGTGGGGAGATACGCAGTATTTT. The encoded protein is CATVRQAWGDTQYF.

This clonotype was picked up many times. The chain uses TRBV12-3 or TRBV12-4 and TRBJ1-2; no definite D call. V lost 7 bases and J 1 base, leaving 16 bases between the germline ends. This CDR3 spans 15 amino acids. The CDR3 sequence: CASTPNTARNYGYTF. CDR3 in DNA: TGTGCCAGCACGCCCAACACTGCCCGTAACTATGGCTACACCTTC.

On this clonotype: This is likely an artifact of a read error, given a far larger clone one base away. The chain combines TRBV11-1 with TRBJ1-1, with 8 bases aligning to TRBD1. The CDR3 spans 14 residues. J gave up 4 bases and V 5 bases, and 6 bases lay outside the gene matches. Looked up from germline, CDR1 is SGHAT and CDR2 is FQDESV (reference sequence). The CDR3 DNA reads as TGTGCCAGCAGCACCCAGGGGGCGCGCACTGAAGCTTTCTTT. Encoded protein: CASSTQGARTEAFF.

J is TRBJ1-1 and V is TRBV6-2 or TRBV6-3; D is ambiguous. V lost 4 bases to trimming and J lost 4 bases, with 13 bases between them. The CDR3 has 14 amino acids. In germline, CDR1 is MNHEY, CDR2 SVGEGT. This chain's CDR3 is CASSSDFGVTEAFF. CDR3 in DNA: TGTGCCAGCAGTTCCGACTTTGGAGTCACTGAAGCTTTCTTT.

This chain joins TRBV28 and TRBJ1-3; 8 nucleotides agree with TRBD1. Germline V gives CDR1 MDHEN, CDR2 SYDVKM. The V gene end was trimmed by 3 bases and the J gene end by 8 bases; junction bases not matched to a gene: 6. The CDR3 extends over 14 amino acids. CDR3 DNA: TGTGCCAGCAGTTTGGACAGGGCTTTGGACACCATATATTTT. Amino acids: CASSLDRALDTIYF.

In this sample, this clonotype turned up many times. The chain links TRBV28 to TRBJ2-3, with 9 nucleotides matching TRBD1. The CDR3 runs 16 residues. Germline V lookup: CDR1 MDHEN, CDR2 SYDVKM. The junction had 13 bases not matched to a gene; V was cut back by 6 bases and J by 6 bases. The CDR3 region is CASRGDRVLFGDTQYF. DNA for the CDR3: TGTGCCAGCAGGGGGGACAGGGTCTTATTTGGGGATACGCAGTATTTT.

This clonotype occurred many times. The V gene is TRBV5-1, the J gene TRBJ2-3, with TRBD1 matching over 8 bases. Germline CDR1 reads SGHRS; CDR2 reads YFSETQ. V shed 4 bases and J 4 bases; nucleotides not matched to a gene: 5. The CDR3 length is 14 residues. CDR3 DNA: TGCGCCAGCAGCACAGGGGGATACCCAGATACGCAGTATTTT. It translates to CASSTGGYPDTQYF.

The chain joins TRBV19 to TRBJ1-2; TRBD1 agrees at 7 bases. V was clipped by 4 bases and J by 8 bases; unmatched bases: 10. CDR1 and CDR2 from the germline V gene are LNHDA and SQIVND (reference sequence). The CDR3 consists of 14 residues. The CDR3 region is CASSKGQRVRGYTF. The CDR3 nucleotides read TGTGCCAGTAGTAAGGGACAGCGGGTTCGAGGCTACACCTTC.

J is TRBJ2-7 and V is TRBV9; unclear D gene. Deletions cut 0 bases from V and 3 bases from J, with 7 bases between. The germline CDR1 and CDR2 sequences are SGDLS and YYNGEE. The length of the CDR3 is 13 residues. The CDR3 reads CASSVARVYEQYF. The CDR3, as DNA: TGTGCCAGCAGCGTAGCCCGGGTCTACGAGCAGTACTTC.

At least ten counts were recorded for this clonotype. The J gene is TRBJ1-5, the V gene TRBV15, with no clear D. The CDR3 totals 14 residues. V gave up 1 base and J gave up 5 bases, with 9 bases separating them. The germline V gene has CDR1 LNHNV and CDR2 YYDKDF (reference sequence). In DNA, the CDR3 is TGTGCCACCAGCAGAGTTAACATAGATCAGCCCCAGCATTTT. Protein sequence: CATSRVNIDQPQHF.

This clonotype has at least ten counts. The chain has TRBV5-4 and TRBJ1-6; D possibly corresponds to TRBD1 (5 bases). The CDR3 spans 15 residues. CDR1 is SGHNT and CDR2 is YYREEE in the germline V gene (reference sequence). V was shortened by 4 bases and J by 8 bases, with 16 bases between the two germline ends. The CDR3 DNA follows: TGTGCCAGCAGCCTAGAGGAGGGGAGGGATTCACCCCTCCACTTT. Translating it yields CASSLEEGRDSPLHF.

The sample holds many counts of this clonotype. The chain recombines TRBV28 with TRBJ2-5, with D tentatively TRBD1 (6 bases). V lost 1 base and J 3 bases, leaving 15 bases between the germline ends. Germline V gives CDR1 MDHEN, CDR2 SYDVKM. The CDR3 runs to 16 residues. The CDR3 nucleotides are TGTGCCAGCAGTTTATTTATCCAGGGGAAGGAAGAGACCCAGTACTTC. Translation: CASSLFIQGKEETQYF. Full variable domain (remainder filled in from reference TRBV28 and TRBJ2-5): DVKVTQSSRYLVKRTGEKVFLECVQDMDHENMFWYRQDPGLGLRLIYFSYDVKMKEKGDIPEGYSVSREKKERFSLILESASTNQTSMYLCASSLFIQGKEETQYFGPGTRLLVL.

This clonotype occurred many times. This rearrangement joins TRBV6-1 to TRBJ1-2; D unresolved. This CDR3 has 13 amino acids. V was pared by 0 bases and J by 13 bases, with 15 bases between. Germline CDR1 MNHNS, CDR2 SASEGT. CDR3 loop: CASSEARSGRSTF. CDR3 nucleotide sequence: TGTGCCAGCAGTGAAGCAAGGTCGGGAAGGAGCACCTTC.

This clonotype was observed at least ten times. The chain has TRBV20-1 and TRBJ2-5; 10 nucleotides line up with TRBD1. The CDR3 is 14 residues long. Germline lookup yields CDR1 DFQATT and CDR2 SNEGSKA (reference sequence). The V gene end was trimmed by 3 bases and the J gene end by 6 bases; junction bases not matched to a gene: 7. Here the CDR3 DNA reads TGCAGTGCTAGTGACAGGGGGCTAGAGAAGACCCAGTACTTC. The encoded protein is CSASDRGLEKTQYF.

V and J are TRBV28 and TRBJ2-7; tentative D call: TRBD2 (5 bases). Germline V gives CDR1 MDHEN, CDR2 SYDVKM. V lost 6 bases to trimming and J lost 3 bases, with 15 bases between them. The CDR3 is 14 residues long. CDR3 protein: CASRRQSTSYEQYF. CDR3 nucleotides: TGTGCCAGCAGGCGACAATCAACTAGCTACGAGCAGTACTTC.

This clonotype occurred a few times. The rearrangement links TRBV4-2 to TRBJ2-1, with TRBD2 matching 8 bases. Unmatched junction bases numbered 5, after V lost 1 base and J lost 3 bases. CDR3 length: 16 residues. The germline gives CDR1 LGHNA, CDR2 YNFKEQ. This CDR3 reads CASSQGSGVFYNEQFF. DNA for the CDR3: TGTGCCAGCAGCCAAGGTAGCGGGGTATTCTACAATGAGCAGTTCTTC.

There are a few counts of this clonotype. The chain uses TRBV9 and TRBJ1-3; D not resolved. The CDR3 runs to 14 residues. With 0 bases removed from V and 4 bases from J, the gap between germline ends came to 8 bases. Germline V lookup: CDR1 SGDLS, CDR2 YYNGEE. CDR3 residues: CASSVDLGGNTIYF. The CDR3 nucleotides read TGTGCCAGCAGCGTAGACCTGGGAGGAAACACCATATATTTT.

This clonotype was seen ten or more times. The chain couples TRBV3-1 to TRBJ1-6; 9 bases line up with TRBD1. V trimming: 2 bases; J trimming: 6 bases; junction bases outside the gene matches: 2. The CDR3 consists of 15 residues. Germline CDR1 reads LGHDT; CDR2 reads YNNKEL (reference sequence). This CDR3 reads CASSQWTGVNSPLHF. The DNA for the CDR3 is TGTGCCAGCAGCCAATGGACAGGGGTTAATTCACCCCTCCACTTT. The full variable domain, in which reference TRBV3-1 and TRBJ1-6 provide the parts outside the CDR3, is DTAVSQTPKYLVTQMGNDKSIKCEQNLGHDTMYWYKQDSKKFLKIMFSYNNKELIINETVPNRFSPKSPDKAHLNLHINSLELGDSAVYFCASSQWTGVNSPLHFGNGTRLTVT.

V is TRBV6-5 and J is TRBJ1-2; D is possibly TRBD1 (6 bases). The CDR3 loop spans 12 amino acids. Trimming left V 0 bases short and J 13 bases short, with 12 bases between. Germline loops: CDR1 MNHEY, CDR2 SVGAGI. The CDR3: CASSYSGDKSTF. The CDR3 DNA sequence: TGTGCCAGCAGTTACTCTGGGGACAAATCCACCTTC.

This clonotype was recorded at least ten times. The chain joins TRBV29-1 to TRBJ2-1; 8 nucleotides align to TRBD2. J was trimmed by 5 bases and V by 6 bases; bases with no gene match: 6. The length of the CDR3 is 13 residues. Germline CDR1 reads SQVTM; CDR2 reads ANQGSEA. The CDR3 is CSVNGLANNEQFF. CDR3 DNA sequence: TGCAGCGTCAATGGACTAGCCAACAATGAGCAGTTCTTC.